Below are 13 T cell receptor beta chains sequenced from a single sample in a study of blood T cell repertoires in COVID-19. Here immunoSEQ multiplex PCR was the method, and the copy in TCRdb shows in-frame clones only, minus some. The data show under 250,000 clones, 83% seen once. The sequenced material came from peripheral blood. All receptors come from a woman between 50 and 59 years old with acute or convalescent COVID-19.

This rearrangement joins TRBV24-1 to TRBJ2-3; tentative D call: TRBD1 (5 bases). This CDR3 has 14 amino acids. V was pared by 3 bases and J by 2 bases, with 8 bases between. Germline CDR1 KGHDR, CDR2 SFDVKD. The DNA for the CDR3 is TGTGCCACCAGTGATAACGGACACACAGATACGCAGTATTTT. Its translation: CATSDNGHTDTQYF.

The chain has TRBV5-6 and TRBJ1-2; TRBD1 matches at 9 bases. With 5 bases clipped from V and 2 bases from J, the junction kept 10 bases outside the gene matches. The CDR3 spans 16 residues. The germline gives CDR1 SGHDT, CDR2 YYEEEE. The CDR3 reads CASRRTGAPSNYGYTF. CDR3 DNA: TGTGCCAGCAGGCGGACAGGGGCACCGTCGAACTATGGCTACACCTTC.

This clone was seen a handful of times. The chain employs TRBV7-8 and TRBJ1-2, with D possibly being TRBD1 (5 bases). CDR3 size: 15 residues. The germline V gene encodes CDR1 SGHVS and CDR2 FQNEAQ. V gave up 1 base and J gave up 8 bases, with 17 bases separating them. The CDR3 region is CASSLEAQGGWGYTF. In DNA, the CDR3 is TGTGCCAGCAGCTTAGAAGCGCAGGGAGGTTGGGGCTACACCTTC. The variable domain in full, completed from reference TRBV7-8 and TRBJ1-2, reads GAGVSQSPRYKVAKRGQDVALRCDPISGHVSLFWYQQALGQGPEFLTYFQNEAQLDKSGLPSDRFFAERPEGSVSTLKIQRTQQEDSAVYLCASSLEAQGGWGYTFGSGTRLTVV.

The chain uses TRBV27 and TRBJ2-7; a weak D match, TRBD2 (6 bases). V was trimmed by 6 bases and J by 4 bases, leaving 16 bases between them. CDR3 length: 14 amino acids. The V gene's germline CDR1 is MNHEY and CDR2 SMNVEV (reference sequence). The CDR3 reads CASRPAGTRYEQYF. The CDR3 DNA is TGTGCCAGCAGGCCAGCCGGGACTCGTTACGAGCAGTACTTC.

In the case of this clone: The same CDR3 can be traced to other DNA sequences in this sample. J is TRBJ1-2 and V is TRBV6-6, with 7 bases identical to TRBD1. The CDR3 has 14 residues. Germline CDR1 is MNHNY and CDR2 is SVGAGI (reference sequence). Trimming cost V 4 bases and J 2 bases; bases outside gene matches: 4. The CDR3 protein is CASSSGTANYGYTF. CDR3 bases: TGTGCCAGCAGTTCTGGGACAGCAAACTATGGCTACACCTTC.

The rearrangement joins TRBV28 to TRBJ1-2, with 9 bases lining up with TRBD1. This CDR3 is built from 14 residues. The junction had 3 bases not matched to a gene; V was cut back by 1 base and J by 6 bases. CDR1 and CDR2 from the germline V gene are MDHEN and SYDVKM. CDR3 bases: TGTGCCAGCAGTTTATCCTGGGACAGGGATGGCTACACCTTC. This encodes CASSLSWDRDGYTF.

The chain carries TRBV20-1 and TRBJ2-1; D is possibly TRBD2 (5 bases). V was cut by 3 bases and J by 0 bases, with 21 bases left in between. CDR1 and CDR2 (germline): DFQATT, SNEGSKA (reference sequence). This CDR3 has 18 amino acids. CDR3 loop: CSASTLRARDASYNEQFF. The CDR3 DNA reads as TGCAGTGCTAGTACCCTAAGGGCCCGGGATGCCTCCTACAATGAGCAGTTCTTC.

The gene calls are TRBV11-2 and TRBJ2-1; D remains unclear. V was pared by 0 bases and J by 8 bases, with 17 bases between. This CDR3 is 16 amino acids long. In germline, CDR1 is SGHAT, CDR2 FQNNGV. The CDR3 DNA sequence: TGTGCCAGCAGCTTAGACGGCGTCCTGAGAGGTTATGAGCAGTTCTTC. Protein sequence: CASSLDGVLRGYEQFF. Looking up the rest from reference TRBV11-2 and TRBJ2-1 gives the full variable domain: EAGVAQSPRYKIIEKRQSVAFWCNPISGHATLYWYQQILGQGPKLLIQFQNNGVVDDSQLPKDRFSAERLKGVDSTLKIQPAKLEDSAVYLCASSLDGVLRGYEQFFGPGTRLTVL.

The chain links TRBV12-5 to TRBJ2-1; 7 nucleotides match TRBD2. Germline CDR1 LGHNT, CDR2 FRNRAP. The CDR3 contains 19 residues. J gave up 5 bases and V 0 bases, and 16 bases lay outside the gene matches. The CDR3 nucleotides are TGTGCTAGTGGTTTGGTACTGGTTTTGGGGGAGGGTGTACACAATGAGCAGTTCTTC. Translation: CASGLVLVLGEGVHNEQFF.

This chain links TRBV29-1 with TRBJ2-2; perhaps TRBD2 as D (6 bases). The CDR3 sequence is 15 residues long. In germline, CDR1 is SQVTM, CDR2 ANQGSEA. Deletions cut 5 bases from V and 5 bases from J, with 18 bases between. CDR3 DNA sequence: TGCAGCGTTACGAACCGGGGAGGAAGTACCGGGGAGCTGTTTTTT. It translates to CSVTNRGGSTGELFF.

V gene TRBV5-1 combines with J gene TRBJ2-2; 9 nucleotides line up with TRBD2. This CDR3 is 17 amino acids long. The trim removed 4 bases at V and 4 bases at J, leaving 11 bases unmatched. Germline V CDR1 and CDR2: SGHRS, YFSETQ. The CDR3 bases are TGCGCCAGCAGCGGGTCTAGCGGGATCATAAGCACCGGGGAGCTGTTTTTT. This translates into CASSGSSGIISTGELFF.

This chain joins TRBV27 and TRBJ2-4; the D is unclear. Germline V gene sequence: CDR1 MNHEY, CDR2 SMNVEV (reference sequence). Trimming cost V 8 bases and J 9 bases, with 11 bases left between them. The CDR3 spans 11 residues. CDR3 bases: TGTGCCAGCGGCACCTGGGCCATTCAGTACTTC. Encoded protein: CASGTWAIQYF.

V and J are TRBV5-1 and TRBJ1-4, with TRBD1 matching over 11 bases. Germline V gives CDR1 SGHRS, CDR2 YFSETQ. The CDR3 is 16 residues long. V lost 0 bases and J lost 7; bases outside the gene matches: 5. This CDR3 is CASSLAPGTGGEKLFF. The CDR3 DNA reads as TGCGCCAGCAGCTTGGCTCCCGGGACAGGGGGTGAAAAACTGTTTTTT.